The 10 T cell receptor beta chains below come from one sample, sequenced in a study of CD8 T cells in ankylosing spondylitis. TCRdb reprocessed the 5' RACE reads with MiXCR, giving one entry per CDR3 protein. The data hold 200,000 to 250,000 distinct CDR3 sequences, with about a quarter observed a single time. The sequenced sample consisted of blood, either unsorted or a sorted T cell fraction (not recorded which). The receptors derive from a male donor with ankylosing spondylitis or in good health (not recorded which).

This clonotype was counted at least ten times. J is TRBJ2-1 and V is TRBV12-3 or TRBV12-4; no definite D call. This CDR3 has 12 amino acids. Trimming removed 3 bases at V and 6 bases at J, with 6 bases between. CDR3 in amino acids: CASSFVSNEQFF. The CDR3 nucleotides are TGTGCCAGCAGTTTCGTAAGCAATGAGCAGTTCTTC.

This clonotype was seen at least ten times. V gene TRBV20-1 combines with J gene TRBJ2-4; D uncertain. Germline V gene data show CDR1 as DFQATT and CDR2 as SNEGSKA (reference sequence). V was shortened by 7 bases and J by 4 bases, with 8 bases between the two germline ends. The CDR3 spans 11 residues. The chain's CDR3 is CSVQTKNIQYF. DNA for the CDR3: TGCAGTGTTCAGACTAAAAACATTCAGTACTTC.

The chain carries TRBV5-1 and TRBJ2-7; the D call may be TRBD1 or TRBD2 (5 bases each). V was shortened by 0 bases and J by 5 bases, with 15 bases between the two germline ends. Germline V gene sequence: CDR1 SGHRS, CDR2 YFSETQ. The CDR3 sequence is 15 residues long. The CDR3 nucleotides are TGCGCCAGCAGCTTGGTTCCGGGGCTGGGGGACGAGCAGTACTTC. Translating gives CASSLVPGLGDEQYF.

This clonotype showed up just a few times. Given the absence of the conserved phenylalanine or tryptophan at the CDR3 end, a read error is likely. It is unclear where the CDR3 begins or ends on the DNA, so no DNA is shown, and the CDR3 is as TCRdb lists it. The chain is built from TRBV6-1 and TRBJ2-1; the D segment call TRBD2 is taken from the table without a DNA check. The CDR3 is 14 amino acids in total, end residues counted. Germline assignment: CDR1 MNHNS and CDR2 SASEGT. CDR3: CASSPELAGGPGAL.

This chain connects TRBV6-1 to TRBJ2-2; D not resolved. Trimming removed 6 bases from V and 0 bases from J, with 8 bases in between. Germline V gene lookup returns CDR1 MNHNS and CDR2 SASEGT. This CDR3 comprises 14 residues. CDR3 coding DNA: TGTGCCAGCAGGGCCCAGACGAACACCGGGGAGCTGTTTTTT. It specifies CASRAQTNTGELFF.

The chain couples TRBV20-1 to TRBJ2-2, with TRBD2 matching over 9 bases. Germline trimming cut 4 bases from V and 2 bases from J; bases unmatched to any gene: 5. CDR1 and CDR2 (germline): DFQATT, SNEGSKA (reference sequence). The CDR3 runs 15 residues. For the CDR3, the DNA is TGCAGTGCTACGCGGACTAGCGCCAACACCGGGGAGCTGTTTTTT. It is translated as CSATRTSANTGELFF.

The chain has TRBV7-2 and TRBJ2-3, with no clear D. The CDR3 has 14 amino acids. Germline V CDR1 and CDR2: SGHTA, FQGNSA. V lost 0 bases and J lost 2, with 6 bases in between. CDR3 sequence reads: CASSLALNTDTQYF. CDR3 sequence (DNA): TGTGCCAGCAGCTTAGCACTTAACACAGATACGCAGTATTTT.

This clonotype was counted many times. The rearrangement links TRBV12-3 or TRBV12-4 to TRBJ2-2; weak D call: TRBD2 (5 bases). The CDR3 covers 14 residues. The V and J ends lost 6 bases and 1 base respectively, with 9 bases between them. The CDR3 sequence is CASSGLMNTGELFF. The CDR3 DNA follows: TGTGCCAGCAGCGGACTCATGAACACCGGGGAGCTGTTTTTT.

This clonotype has just a few counts. This chain links TRBV20-1 with TRBJ2-1; 10 nucleotides agree with TRBD1. The CDR3 length is 14 residues. CDR1 and CDR2 (germline): DFQATT, SNEGSKA (reference sequence). J gave up 9 bases and V 2 bases, and 7 bases lay outside the gene matches. CDR3: CSARTSTGGFEQFF. In DNA form, the CDR3 reads TGCAGTGCTAGAACATCGACAGGGGGCTTTGAGCAGTTCTTC.

This clonotype was observed at least ten times. The rearrangement joins TRBV20-1 to TRBJ2-1; no clear D. Germline CDR1 is DFQATT and CDR2 is SNEGSKA (reference sequence). CDR3 length: 11 amino acids. V lost 1 base, J lost 9 bases, and 7 bases lay in between. CDR3 residues: CSARVRSEQFF. Written as DNA, the CDR3 is TGCAGTGCTAGAGTGCGTAGTGAGCAGTTCTTC.